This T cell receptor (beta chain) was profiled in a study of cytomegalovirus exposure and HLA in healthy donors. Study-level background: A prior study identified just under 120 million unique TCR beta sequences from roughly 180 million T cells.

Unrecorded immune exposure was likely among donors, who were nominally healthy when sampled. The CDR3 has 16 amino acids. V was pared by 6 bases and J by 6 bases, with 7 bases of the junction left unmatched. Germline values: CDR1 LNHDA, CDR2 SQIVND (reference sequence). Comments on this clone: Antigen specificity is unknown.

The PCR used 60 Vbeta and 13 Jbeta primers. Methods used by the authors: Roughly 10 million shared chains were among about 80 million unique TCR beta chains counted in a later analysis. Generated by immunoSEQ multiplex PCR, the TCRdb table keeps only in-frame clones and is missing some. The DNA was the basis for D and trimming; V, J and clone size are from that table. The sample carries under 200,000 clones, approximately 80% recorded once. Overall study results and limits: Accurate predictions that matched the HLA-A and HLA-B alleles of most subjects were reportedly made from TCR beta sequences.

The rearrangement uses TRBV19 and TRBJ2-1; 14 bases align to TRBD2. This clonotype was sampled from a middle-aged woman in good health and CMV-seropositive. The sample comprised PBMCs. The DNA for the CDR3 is TGTGCCAGTAGGCGACTAGCGGGGGGGCCTGGCAATGAGCAGTTCTTC. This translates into CASRRLAGGPGNEQFF.